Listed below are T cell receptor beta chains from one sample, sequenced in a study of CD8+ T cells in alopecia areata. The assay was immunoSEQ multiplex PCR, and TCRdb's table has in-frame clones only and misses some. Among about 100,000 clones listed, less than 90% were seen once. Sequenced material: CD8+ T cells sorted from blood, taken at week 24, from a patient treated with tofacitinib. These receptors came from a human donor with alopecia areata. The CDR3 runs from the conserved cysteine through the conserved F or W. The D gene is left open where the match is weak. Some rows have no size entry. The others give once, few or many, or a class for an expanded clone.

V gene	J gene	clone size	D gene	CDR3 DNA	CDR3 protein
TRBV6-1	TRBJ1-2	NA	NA	TGTGCCAGCAGTGAAAAGGGGGACTTGGGGTATGGCTACACCTTC	CASSEKGDLGYGYTF
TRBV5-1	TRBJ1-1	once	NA	TGCGCCAGCAGCGATGCCGGAGGCCTGAACACTGAAGCTTTCTTT	CASSDAGGLNTEAFF
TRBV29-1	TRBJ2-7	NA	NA	TGCAGCGTTGAGGGGCAGACCGCCTACGAGCAGTACTTC	CSVEGQTAYEQYF
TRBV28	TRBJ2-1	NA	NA	TGTGCCAGCAGCCTGGTGATGGACGAGCAGTTCTTC	CASSLVMDEQFF
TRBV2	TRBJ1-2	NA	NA	TGTGCCAGCAGGGGTGAAGGGACACATAACTATGGCTACACCTTC	CASRGEGTHNYGYTF
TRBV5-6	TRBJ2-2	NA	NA	TGTGCCAGCAGCCAGCTGGACAGCCTCGGGGAGCTGTTTTTT	CASSQLDSLGELFF
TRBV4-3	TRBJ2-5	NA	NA	TGCGCCAGCAGCCCGGGGTGGGTAGCGGAAGAGACCCAGTACTTC	CASSPGWVAEETQYF
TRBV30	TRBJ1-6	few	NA	TGTGCCTGGAGCGAAGGATCACCCCTCCACTTT	CAWSEGSPLHF
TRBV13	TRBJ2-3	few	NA	TGTGCCAGCAGCTTTCGGGGCACAGATACGCAGTATTTT	CASSFRGTDTQYF
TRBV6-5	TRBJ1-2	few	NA	TGTGCCAGCAGTGAACTCTCGGGGTTTGGCTACACCTTC	CASSELSGFGYTF
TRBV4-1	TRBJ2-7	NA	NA	TGCGCCAGCAGCCAAGACTTCTCTACATCCTACGAGCAGTACTTC	CASSQDFSTSYEQYF
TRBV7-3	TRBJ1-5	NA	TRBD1	TGTGCCAGCAGTGAAGGGGGCGAGGGAGGCAATCAGCCCCAGCATTTT	CASSEGGEGGNQPQHF
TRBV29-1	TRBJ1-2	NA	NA	TGCAGCGTTGATCCCCAGATCGGCTACACCTTC	CSVDPQIGYTF
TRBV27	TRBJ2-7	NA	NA	TGTGCCAGCAGTTTTGCGCCTAGCGACGAGCAGTACTTC	CASSFAPSDEQYF
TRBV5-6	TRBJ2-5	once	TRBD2	TGTGCCAGCAGCTTGAGGACTAGCGGAAAAGAGACCCAGTACTTC	CASSLRTSGKETQYF
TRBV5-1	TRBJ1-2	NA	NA	TGCGCCAGCAGCTTGGAACCTAGGACCGATGGCTACACCTTC	CASSLEPRTDGYTF
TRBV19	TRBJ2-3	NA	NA	TGTGCCAGTAGCAGCCACGACACGACTAGAGATACGCAGTATTTT	CASSSHDTTRDTQYF
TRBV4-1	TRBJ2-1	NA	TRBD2	TGCGCCAGCAGCCAAGATATCAGCGGGGGGTTGCCCTACAATGAGCAGTTCTTC	CASSQDISGGLPYNEQFF
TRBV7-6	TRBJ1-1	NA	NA	TGTGCCAGCAGCTTAGAGAGGGGGACTGAAGCTTTCTTT	CASSLERGTEAFF
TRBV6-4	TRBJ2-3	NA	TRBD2	TGTGCCAGCAGCGGAGGGAGGGTAGCTGAGGATACGCAGTATTTT	CASSGGRVAEDTQYF
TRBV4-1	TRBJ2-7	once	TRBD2	TGCGCCAGCAGCCTCGGGAATCACGGGACTAGCGGGCGATCCTCCTACGAGCAGTACTTC	CASSLGNHGTSGRSSYEQYF
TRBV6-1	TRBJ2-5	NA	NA	TGTGCCAGCAGTGAAGCGCTTCGTGGGGCAGGGGAGACCCAGTACTTC	CASSEALRGAGETQYF
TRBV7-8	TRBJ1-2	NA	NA	TGTGCCAGCAGCTTAGCCTCGGGGGGCGCCCACTATGGCTACACCTTC	CASSLASGGAHYGYTF
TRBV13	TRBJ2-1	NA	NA	TGTGCCAGCAGCTCCTTAGTCGGGGCGGTATCCTACAATGAGCAGTTCTTC	CASSSLVGAVSYNEQFF
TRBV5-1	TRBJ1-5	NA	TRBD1	TGCGCCAGCAGCCCCGCCCCCGGGGACAGGGGGCAGCCCCAGCATTTT	CASSPAPGDRGQPQHF
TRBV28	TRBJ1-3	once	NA	TGTGCCAGCAGACGACTAAGCTCTGGAAACACCATATATTTT	CASRRLSSGNTIYF
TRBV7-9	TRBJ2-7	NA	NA	TGTGCCAGCAACCCGACAGGTACCTACGAGCAGTACTTC	CASNPTGTYEQYF
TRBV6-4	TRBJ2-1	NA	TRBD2	TGTGCCAGCAGTGAAAGCGGGAGCTCCTACAATGAGCAGTTCTTC	CASSESGSSYNEQFF
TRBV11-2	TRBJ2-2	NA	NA	TGTGCCAGCAACGAAGGCTCTCCGGCCGGGGAGCTGTTTTTT	CASNEGSPAGELFF
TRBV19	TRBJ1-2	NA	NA	TGTGCCAGTCGACAGGCCGGCTATGGCTACACCTTC	CASRQAGYGYTF
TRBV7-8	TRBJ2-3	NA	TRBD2	TGTGCCAGCACCCCTCTAGCGGGGCCCGCAGATACGCAGTATTTT	CASTPLAGPADTQYF
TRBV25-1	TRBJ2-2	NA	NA	TGTGCCAGCATGACGTGGCGTGGGGAGCTGTTTTTT	CASMTWRGELFF
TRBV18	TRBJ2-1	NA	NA	TGTGCCAGCTCACCCCGTCCGAATGAGCAGTTCTTC	CASSPRPNEQFF
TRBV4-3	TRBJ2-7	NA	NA	TGCGCCAGCAGCCAAGAAACAGGGACCTACGAGCAGTACTTC	CASSQETGTYEQYF
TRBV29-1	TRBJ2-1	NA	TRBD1	TGCAGCCTAAGACAGGGAGACAATGAGCAGTTCTTC	CSLRQGDNEQFF
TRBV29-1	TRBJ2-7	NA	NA	TGCAGCGTTGAAGATGGAATCCAGGGCCACGGCTACGAGCAGTACTTC	CSVEDGIQGHGYEQYF
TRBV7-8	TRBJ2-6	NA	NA	TGTGCCAGCAGCTTAGATTGGGTGGGGGTAGGGGCCAACGTCCTGACTTTC	CASSLDWVGVGANVLTF
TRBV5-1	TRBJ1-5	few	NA	TGCGCCAGCAGCTTGGAGCCTGGGCCCAATCAGCCCCAGCATTTT	CASSLEPGPNQPQHF
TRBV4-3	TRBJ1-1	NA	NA	TGCGCCAGCAGCCAAGATGGGCCGGTGAACACTGAAGCTTTCTTT	CASSQDGPVNTEAFF
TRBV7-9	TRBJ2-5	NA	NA	TGTGCCAGCAGCTTAGGACCTGGGGAGACCCAGTACTTC	CASSLGPGETQYF
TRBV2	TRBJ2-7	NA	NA	TGTGCCAGCAGTGAATACAGACAGAAGTCCTACGAGCAGTACTTC	CASSEYRQKSYEQYF
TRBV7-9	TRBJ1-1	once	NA	TGTGCCAGCAGCTTTGACTCTGAGGCCACTGAAGCTTTCTTT	CASSFDSEATEAFF
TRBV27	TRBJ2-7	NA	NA	TGTGCCAGCAGCCCGGGGCAGGTGTACGAGCAGTACTTC	CASSPGQVYEQYF
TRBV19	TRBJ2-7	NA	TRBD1	TGTGCCAGTAGTATAGGATGGTCCGACAGGGGCGACGAGCAGTACTTC	CASSIGWSDRGDEQYF
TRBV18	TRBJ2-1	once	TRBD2	TGTGCCAGCTCACCAGGGACTAGCGGGGCCTACAATGAGCAGTTCTTC	CASSPGTSGAYNEQFF
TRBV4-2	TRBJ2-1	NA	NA	TGTGCCAGCAGCCAAGATTGGGTAGCCGGGGATGAGCAGTTCTTC	CASSQDWVAGDEQFF
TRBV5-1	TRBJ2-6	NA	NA	TGCGCCAGCAGCTTGGCCGGAAGTGGGGCCAACGTCCTGACTTTC	CASSLAGSGANVLTF
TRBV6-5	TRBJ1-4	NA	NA	TGTGCCACCTGTCCCAGGGAAGGGGAAAAACTGTTTTTT	CATCPREGEKLFF
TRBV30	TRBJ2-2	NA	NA	TGTGCCTGGAGTCTTGCATGGGACGGGGAGCTGTTTTTT	CAWSLAWDGELFF
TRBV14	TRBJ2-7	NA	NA	TGTGCCAGCAGCCAAGATCTTGGACAGTGGGAGCAGTACTTC	CASSQDLGQWEQYF
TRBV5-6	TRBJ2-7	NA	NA	TGTGCCAGCAGTCTTAACAGGGAGGTCGAGCAGTACTTC	CASSLNREVEQYF
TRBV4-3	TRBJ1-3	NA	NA	TGCGCCAGCAGCCCACATCGTACTGGAAACACCATATATTTT	CASSPHRTGNTIYF